The present entry profiles one TCR beta chain with its context. J gave up 8 bases and V 5 bases, and 5 bases lay outside the gene matches. The germline CDR1 and CDR2 sequences are GTSNPN and SVGIG (reference sequence). This CDR3 spans 11 amino acids. The entry originates in a study of cytomegalovirus exposure and HLA in healthy donors. PCR amplification relied on 60 Vbeta primers (plus 13 Jbeta primers). Here immunoSEQ multiplex PCR was the method, and the copy in TCRdb shows in-frame clones only, minus some. Seen here are about 170,000 clones, roughly 73% observed once, and the top ten hold about 3.1%. The study sampled nominally healthy donors, though unrecorded immune exposures were likely.

The source of this sequence is a female donor in good health and CMV-seronegative. Material: PBMCs. The genes are TRBV30 and TRBJ1-2, with TRBD1 matching over 7 bases. The CDR3 nucleotides read TGTGCCTGGGTACAGGGGTACGGCTACACCTTC. The encoded protein is CAWVQGYGYTF. Complete variable domain (other parts from reference TRBV30 and TRBJ1-2): SQTIHQWPATLVQPVGSPLSLECTVEGTSNPNLYWYRQAAGRGLQLLFYSVGIGQISSEVPQNLSASRPQDRQFILSSKKLLLSDSGFYLCAWVQGYGYTFGSGTRLTVV.